The count of the clone carrying this TCR beta chain is one. Methods used by the authors: Estimation of nucleated cell counts was performed using reference gene primer amplification. Assay used: immunoSEQ multiplex PCR; TCRdb lists only in-frame clones, some missing. V and J calls plus clone size are reproduced from that table; the DNA served to infer D and trimming. In the table there are under 200,000 clones, about 80% of which are singletons. The data belong to a study of blood T cell repertoires in COVID-19. Across the study: Acute-phase and convalescent COVID-19 samples originated in the United States, Italy and Spain. T cells, B-cell-depleted T cells, or PBMCs provided the cDNA or gDNA that served as material.

The CDR3 contains 14 residues. Germline V gene lookup returns CDR1 SGHVS and CDR2 FQNEAQ. The trim removed 1 base at V and 8 bases at J, leaving 4 bases unmatched. This clonotype was obtained from a man in his sixties or seventies with active or convalescent COVID-19. The chain combines TRBV7-8 with TRBJ2-1; 8 nucleotides match TRBD1. Sample: peripheral blood. The CDR3 here is CASSLGQGLDEQFF. DNA for the CDR3: TGTGCCAGCAGCTTAGGACAGGGGCTGGATGAGCAGTTCTTC.